The rows below give T cell receptor beta chains drawn from one sample of a study of early T cells in non-severe SARS-CoV-2 infection. Using its own MiXCR run on the 5' RACE reads, TCRdb lists one record per CDR3 protein. Here the sample spans some 98,000 distinct CDR3 sequences, 15% to 20% being singletons. Sequenced: whole blood. Every receptor here comes from an adult who was a healthcare worker with PCR-confirmed SARS-CoV-2 infection or an uninfected control (not recorded which). CDR3s include the opening cysteine and the closing phenylalanine or tryptophan. The D gene is left open where the match is weak. Where a row states a size, it is once, few, many or the class of an expanded clone; other rows omit it.

j_gene | abundance | d_gene | v_gene | CDR3aa | CDR3nt
TRBJ1-1 | few | . | TRBV27 | CASSLSARNTEAFF | TGTGCCAGCAGTTTATCCGCCCGGAACACTGAAGCTTTCTTT
TRBJ2-1 | . | . | TRBV4-3 | CASSQAVQSNEQFF | TGCGCCAGCAGCCAAGCAGTCCAGAGCAATGAGCAGTTCTTC
TRBJ2-7 | . | . | TRBV7-8 | CASSLDSYRTRRVYEQYF | TGTGCCAGCAGCTTAGATTCCTACAGGACGAGAAGGGTCTACGAGCAGTACTTC
TRBJ1-4 | . | . | TRBV11-2 | CASSPVGEKLFF | TGTGCCAGCAGCCCCGTGGGGGAAAAACTGTTTTTT
TRBJ1-1 | . | . | TRBV7-9 | CASSPYPNTEAFF | TGTGCCAGCAGCCCGTATCCGAACACTGAAGCTTTCTTT
TRBJ2-7 | few | . | TRBV7-8 | CASSPTRAPPYEQYF | TGTGCCAGCAGCCCCACCCGGGCGCCCCCTTACGAGCAGTACTTC
TRBJ2-1 | few | TRBD2 | TRBV29-1 | CSVERAGLAGVSSYNEQFF | TGCAGCGTTGAAAGAGCGGGACTAGCGGGAGTGAGCTCCTACAATGAGCAGTTCTTC
TRBJ2-7 | many | TRBD1 | TRBV29-1 | CSVEKGQGAYEQYF | TGCAGCGTTGAAAAGGGACAGGGGGCCTACGAGCAGTACTTC
TRBJ2-3 | few | . | TRBV10-2 | CASSAGDTQYF | TGCGCCAGCAGTGCGGGGGATACGCAGTATTTT
TRBJ2-7 | few | TRBD2 | TRBV7-4 | CASSWGLAASLEQYF | TGTGCCAGCAGCTGGGGACTAGCGGCTTCCCTAGAGCAGTACTTC
TRBJ1-1 | . | TRBD1 | TRBV7-2 | CASSLAWWGQRNTEAFF | TGTGCCAGCAGCTTAGCTTGGTGGGGACAGAGGAACACTGAAGCTTTCTTT
TRBJ2-5 | few | TRBD2 | TRBV6-5 | CASSLTSGGETQYF | TGTGCCAGCAGCCTCACTAGCGGTGGAGAGACCCAGTACTTC
TRBJ1-2 | . | TRBD1 | TRBV28 | CASSLSRGFYGYTF | TGTGCCAGCAGTTTGTCCAGGGGGTTTTATGGCTACACCTTC
TRBJ2-4 | medium-sized | . | TRBV12-3/TRBV12-4 | CASSSVWGRAKNIQYF | TGTGCCAGCAGTTCCGTATGGGGGCGGGCCAAAAACATTCAGTACTTC
TRBJ2-1 | . | TRBD2 | TRBV2 | CASSEVLAGGYDEQFF | TGTGCCAGCAGTGAAGTTTTGGCGGGAGGGTACGATGAGCAGTTCTTC
TRBJ2-7 | . | TRBD1 | TRBV2 | CASSSDREQYF | TGTGCCAGCAGTTCCGACAGGGAACAGTACTTC